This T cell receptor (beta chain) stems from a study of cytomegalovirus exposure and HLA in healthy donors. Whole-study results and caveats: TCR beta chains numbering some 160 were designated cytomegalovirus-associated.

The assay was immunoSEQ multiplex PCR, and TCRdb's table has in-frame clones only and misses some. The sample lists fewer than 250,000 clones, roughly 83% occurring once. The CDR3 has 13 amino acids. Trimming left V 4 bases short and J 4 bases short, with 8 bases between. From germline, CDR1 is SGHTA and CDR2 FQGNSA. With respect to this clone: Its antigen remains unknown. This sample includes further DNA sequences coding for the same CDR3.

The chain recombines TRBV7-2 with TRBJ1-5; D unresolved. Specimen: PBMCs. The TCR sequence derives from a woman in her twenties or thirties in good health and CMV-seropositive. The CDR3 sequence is CASSSERNQPQHF. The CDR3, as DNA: TGTGCCAGCAGCTCCGAGAGGAATCAGCCCCAGCATTTT.